This T cell receptor beta chain appears in the sequencing data of a study of OX40 agonist ivuxolimab in advanced cancers. CDR3 length: 15 residues. Trimming at V came to 0 bases and at J to 6 bases, leaving 4 bases not matched to a gene. CDR1 and CDR2 from the germline V gene are ENHRY and SYGVKD. Profiled with immunoSEQ multiplex PCR; TCRdb holds only in-frame clones, not every one. The sample contains over 45,000 clones, 84% of which appear only once. Overall study results and limits: Determination of antigen specificity was not performed for the expanded peripheral T cells. CD4+ and CD8+ blood T cells expanded clonally by week 6 at 0.1 to 3.0 mg/kg.

Of note for this clone: Its antigen is still unknown.

The TCR originated in an adult with an advanced solid tumor such as melanoma, head and neck, liver or kidney cancer. The input for sequencing was CD4+ or CD8+ T cells sorted from blood, taken in a trial of the OX40 agonist ivuxolimab. The rearrangement uses TRBV10-3 and TRBJ2-1; 8 nucleotides match TRBD2. CDR3 bases: TGTGCCATCAGTGAGTCCCCGGGGGGGCTCAATGAGCAGTTCTTC. Translating it yields CAISESPGGLNEQFF.